This T cell receptor (beta chain) was captured in a study of blood T cell repertoires in COVID-19. Study in general: The study drew acute and convalescent COVID-19 samples from the United States, Italy and Spain. The cDNA or gDNA used as material had been derived from T cells, B-cell-depleted T cells, or PBMCs.

Source study methods: Using reference gene primer amplification, nucleated cell counts were estimated. Method: immunoSEQ multiplex PCR; TCRdb's copy keeps in-frame clones and lacks some. For V, J and clone size, that table is used; D and trimming come from the DNA. The table includes 200,000 or so clones, about 80% detected once. This CDR3 is built from 12 residues. Trimming removed 8 bases at V and 7 bases at J, with 13 bases between. Germline values: CDR1 SNHLY, CDR2 FYNNEI. This clone was seen once. Specimen: peripheral blood. This clonotype originated in a human donor with acute or convalescent COVID-19. The donor label of this sample is uncertain. The genes are TRBV2 and TRBJ2-3, with TRBD2 as a possible D gene (6 bases). The CDR3 loop reads CASGTEGYTQYF. The CDR3 bases are TGTGCCAGCGGGACGGAGGGCTATACGCAGTATTTT.